The T cell receptor beta chain under discussion was sequenced for a study of type 1 regulatory T cells. On the study more broadly: This in vitro CD4 product, T-allo10, is enriched for Tr1 cells and alloantigen-specific.

About this clonotype: Its antigen is not identified.

The study's findings and limits: Type 1 regulatory T cells had a more restricted TCR repertoire than non-type 1 regulatory T cells.

Germline CDR1 and CDR2: SEHNR and FQNEAQ (reference sequence). V lost 3 bases and J 2 bases, leaving 13 bases between the germline ends. The CDR3 covers 15 residues. One entry per CDR3 protein, called by TCRdb with MiXCR from the reads. Of tens of thousands of distinct CDR3 sequences listed, less than 70% are singletons. The chain carries TRBV7-9 and TRBJ1-1; D uncertain. This receptor was obtained from a human donor in good health. Sequencing input: cultured non-Tr1 T cells, either the whole culture or a sorted T cell fraction (not recorded which). The CDR3 nucleotides read TGTGCCAGCAGCTTTCATGGCGCAGGAAACACTGAAGCTTTCTTT. As protein: CASSFHGAGNTEAFF. The full variable domain, in which reference TRBV7-9 and TRBJ1-1 provide the parts outside the CDR3, is DTGVSQNPRHKITKRGQNVTFRCDPISEHNRLYWYRQTLGQGPEFLTYFQNEAQLEKSRLLSDRFSAERPKGSFSTLEIQRTEQGDSAMYLCASSFHGAGNTEAFFGQGTRLTVV.